This TCR beta chain was retrieved from a study of cytomegalovirus exposure and HLA in healthy donors. Study-wide results and caveats: When analyzed later, the rates of TCR association showed variation by HLA locus, with DRB1 the most and HLA-C the fewest. Most of the CMV-associated TCR beta chains (in a later analysis) appeared to be HLA-restricted. A prior analysis recorded that most TCR beta V segments were productive about 87% or about 30% of the time.

In the PCR, 60 Vbeta and 13 Jbeta primers were used. Profiling relied on immunoSEQ multiplex PCR, and the TCRdb table lists in-frame clones only, not all of them. The sample consists of 200,000 to 250,000 clones, approximately 80% of them appearing once. Germline-derived CDR1 and CDR2 are LNHDA and SQIVND (reference sequence). CDR3 length: 15 amino acids. V was trimmed by 5 bases and J by 0 bases, leaving 13 bases between them. As to this clone: What it recognizes is unknown.

This TCR derives from a woman aged 40 to 50 in good health and CMV-seronegative. Sequenced: PBMCs. The J gene is TRBJ2-5, the V gene TRBV19; a weak D match, TRBD2 (5 bases). CDR3 bases: TGTGCCAGTAGTCCCCGGGGTACCTACCAAGAGACCCAGTACTTC. Its protein is CASSPRGTYQETQYF.